The present T cell receptor (beta chain) was sequenced within a study of Graves' ophthalmopathy and Graves' hyperthyroidism. Study summary: Samples of peripheral blood were obtained at initial diagnosis, prior to treatment of any kind. Findings of the study overall: Progression of ophthalmopathy was predicted by the model with 60% to 71% sensitivity and around 72% specificity. Detected in blood as well were most expanded thyroid clonotypes with frequency above 0.001.

The V gene's germline CDR1 is SGHVS and CDR2 FQNEAQ. Trimming removed 3 bases from V and 3 bases from J, with 14 bases in between. The CDR3 consists of 15 residues. Among the exclusions were patients with other autoimmune diseases, uncontrolled infections, pregnancy or lactation. Amplification of TCR beta CDR3 regions used RNA transcripts. HTBI primers served in a first-round RT-PCR, which a second-round multiplex PCR followed. Each CDR3 protein is one row after TCRdb ran MiXCR on the multiplex PCR reads. The sample contains some 15,000 distinct CDR3 sequences, 50% of which appear only once. This clonotype is a singleton in its sample. As yet, its antigen is unknown.

The specimen sequenced was peripheral blood. This sequence originates from a woman aged 30 to 39 with Graves' ophthalmopathy. This chain joins TRBV7-8 and TRBJ2-5; possibly TRBD2 for D (6 bases). DNA for the CDR3: TGTGCCAGCAGCTTGACCGGGGGAAATGAAGAGACCCAGTACTTC. Translation: CASSLTGGNEETQYF. Full variable domain (rest looked up from reference TRBV7-8 and TRBJ2-5): GAGVSQSPRYKVAKRGQDVALRCDPISGHVSLFWYQQALGQGPEFLTYFQNEAQLDKSGLPSDRFFAERPEGSVSTLKIQRTQQEDSAVYLCASSLTGGNEETQYFGPGTRLLVL.